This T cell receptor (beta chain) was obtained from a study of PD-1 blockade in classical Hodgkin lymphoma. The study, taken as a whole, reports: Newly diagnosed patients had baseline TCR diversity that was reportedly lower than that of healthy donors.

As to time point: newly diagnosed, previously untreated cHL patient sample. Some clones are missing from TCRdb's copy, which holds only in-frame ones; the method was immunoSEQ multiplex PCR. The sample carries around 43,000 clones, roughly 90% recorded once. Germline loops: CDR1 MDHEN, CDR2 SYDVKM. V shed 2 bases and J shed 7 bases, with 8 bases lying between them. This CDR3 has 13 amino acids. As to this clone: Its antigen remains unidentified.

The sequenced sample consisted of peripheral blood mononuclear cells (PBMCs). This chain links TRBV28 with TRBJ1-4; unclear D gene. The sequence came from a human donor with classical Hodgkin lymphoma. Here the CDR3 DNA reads TGTGCCAGCAGTTTACCAGGAGGTGAAAAACTGTTTTTT. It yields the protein CASSLPGGEKLFF.